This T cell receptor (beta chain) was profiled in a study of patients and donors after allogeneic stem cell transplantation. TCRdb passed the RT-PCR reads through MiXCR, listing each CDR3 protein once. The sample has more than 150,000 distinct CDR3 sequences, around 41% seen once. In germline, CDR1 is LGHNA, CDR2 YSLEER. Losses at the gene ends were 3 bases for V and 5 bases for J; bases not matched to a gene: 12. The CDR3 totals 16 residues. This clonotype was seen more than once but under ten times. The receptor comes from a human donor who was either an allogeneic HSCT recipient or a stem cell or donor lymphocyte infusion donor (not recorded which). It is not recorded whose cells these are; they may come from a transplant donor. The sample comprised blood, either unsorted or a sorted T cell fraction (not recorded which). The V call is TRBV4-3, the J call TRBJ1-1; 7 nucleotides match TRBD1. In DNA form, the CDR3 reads TGCGCCAGCAGCCATGGATTGTGGACGACAGGGACTGAAGCTTTCTTT. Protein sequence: CASSHGLWTTGTEAFF.